A selection of T cell receptor beta chains follows, all from one sample in a study of circulating CD8 cells and anti-PD-1 response in melanoma. TCRdb reprocessed the reads via MiXCR and lists one record per CDR3 protein. The sample records around 1,800 distinct CDR3 sequences, roughly 7.5% being singletons. The specimen was CD8+ T cells from PBMCs, collected at baseline or after one month of anti-PD-1 therapy (not recorded which). The receptors originated from a human donor with melanoma. CDR3s include the opening cysteine and the closing phenylalanine or tryptophan.

len,j_gene,v_gene,CDR3aa
16,TRBJ1-5,TRBV16,CASRPGTPYSNQPQHF
15,TRBJ1-5,TRBV28,CASSLSGAGDQPQHF
15,TRBJ1-2,TRBV29-1,CSAGRVGGLNYGYTF
18,TRBJ1-2,TRBV9,CASSPGTGRPLMAYGYTF
15,TRBJ2-2,TRBV7-6,CASSPMVEETGELFF
19,TRBJ2-5,TRBV24-1,CATSDATGTSGRDQETQYF
18,TRBJ2-2,TRBV7-8,CASSLGISVIRDTGELFF
16,TRBJ2-5,TRBV7-2,CASSPSWAGVGETQYF
17,TRBJ2-4,TRBV27,CASSSFLGGAAKNIQYF
10,TRBJ2-5,TRBV7-9,CASGGETQYF
16,TRBJ1-1,TRBV19,CATDRGRQMLNTEAFF
16,TRBJ1-1,TRBV27,CASSLSPWRINTEAFF
14,TRBJ1-1,TRBV19,CASSIPGSHTEAFF
14,TRBJ2-7,TRBV27,CASSLGPKSYEQYF
15,TRBJ2-7,TRBV27,CASSAGAPRPYEQYF
13,TRBJ1-2,TRBV19,CASSPIEYYGYTF
15,TRBJ2-1,TRBV6-5,CASTELAGGYNEQFF
13,TRBJ2-5,TRBV27,CASSSFAVETQYF
15,TRBJ1-1,TRBV3-1,CASSQETDRHTEAFF
15,TRBJ2-3,TRBV28,CASSLASGTTDTQYF